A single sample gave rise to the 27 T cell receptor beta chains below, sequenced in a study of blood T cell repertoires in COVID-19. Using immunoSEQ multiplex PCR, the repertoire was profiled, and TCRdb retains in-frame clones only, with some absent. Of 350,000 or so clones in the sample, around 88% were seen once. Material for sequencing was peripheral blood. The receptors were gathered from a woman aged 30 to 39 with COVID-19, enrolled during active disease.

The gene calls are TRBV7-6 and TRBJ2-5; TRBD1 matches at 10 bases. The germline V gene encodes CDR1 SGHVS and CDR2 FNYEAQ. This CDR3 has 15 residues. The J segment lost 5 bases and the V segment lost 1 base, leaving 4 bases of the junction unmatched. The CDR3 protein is CASSLGQGARETQYF. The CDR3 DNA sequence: TGTGCCAGCAGCTTAGGACAGGGGGCGCGGGAGACCCAGTACTTC.

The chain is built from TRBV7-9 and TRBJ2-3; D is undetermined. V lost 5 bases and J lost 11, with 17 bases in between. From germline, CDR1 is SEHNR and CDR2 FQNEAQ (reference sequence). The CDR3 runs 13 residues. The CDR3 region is CASSPSGADGQYF. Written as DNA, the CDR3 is TGTGCCAGCAGCCCCTCCGGTGCTGATGGGCAGTATTTT.

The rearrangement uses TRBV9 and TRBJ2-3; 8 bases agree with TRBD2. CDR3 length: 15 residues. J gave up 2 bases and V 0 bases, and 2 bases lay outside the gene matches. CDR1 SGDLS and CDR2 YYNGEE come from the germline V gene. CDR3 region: CASSVGGGPTDTQYF. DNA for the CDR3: TGTGCCAGCAGCGTAGGCGGGGGGCCCACAGATACGCAGTATTTT.

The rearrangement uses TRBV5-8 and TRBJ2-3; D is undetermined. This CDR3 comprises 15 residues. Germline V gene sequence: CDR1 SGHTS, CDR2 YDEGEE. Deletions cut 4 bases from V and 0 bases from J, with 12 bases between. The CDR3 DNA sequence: TGTGCCAGCAGCCCGGGTAAAGTCAGCACAGATACGCAGTATTTT. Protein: CASSPGKVSTDTQYF.

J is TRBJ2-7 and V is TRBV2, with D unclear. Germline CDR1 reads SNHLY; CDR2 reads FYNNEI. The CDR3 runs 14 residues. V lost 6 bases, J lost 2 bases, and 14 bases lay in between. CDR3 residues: CASRTLGRTYEQYV. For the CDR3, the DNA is TGTGCCAGCAGAACTCTCGGCAGGACCTACGAGCAGTACGTC.

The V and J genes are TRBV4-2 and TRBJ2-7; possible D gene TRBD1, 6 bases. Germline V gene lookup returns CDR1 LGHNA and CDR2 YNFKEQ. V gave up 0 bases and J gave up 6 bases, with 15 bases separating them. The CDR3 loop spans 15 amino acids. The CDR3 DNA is TGTGCCAGCAGCCAAGAACTGGGGGCGTCAGGCGAGCAGTACTTC. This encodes CASSQELGASGEQYF.

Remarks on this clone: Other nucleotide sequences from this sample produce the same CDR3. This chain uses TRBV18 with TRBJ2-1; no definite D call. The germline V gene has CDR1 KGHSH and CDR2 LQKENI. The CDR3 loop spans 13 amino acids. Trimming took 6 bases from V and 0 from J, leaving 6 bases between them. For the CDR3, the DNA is TGTGCCAGCTCCCCGAGCTCCTACAATGAGCAGTTCTTC. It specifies CASSPSSYNEQFF.

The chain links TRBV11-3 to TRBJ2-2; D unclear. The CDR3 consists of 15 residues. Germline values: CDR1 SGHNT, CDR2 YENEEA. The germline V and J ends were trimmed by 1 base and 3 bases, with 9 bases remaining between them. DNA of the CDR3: TGTGCCAGCAGCTTAGGTTCGTCCTACACCGGGGAGCTGTTTTTT. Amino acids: CASSLGSSYTGELFF.

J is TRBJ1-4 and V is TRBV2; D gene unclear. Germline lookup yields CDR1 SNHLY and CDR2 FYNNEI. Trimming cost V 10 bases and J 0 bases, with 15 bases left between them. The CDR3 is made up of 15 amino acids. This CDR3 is CATLLTVATNEKLFF. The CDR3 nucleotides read TGTGCCACCCTTCTTACGGTGGCAACTAATGAAAAACTGTTTTTT.

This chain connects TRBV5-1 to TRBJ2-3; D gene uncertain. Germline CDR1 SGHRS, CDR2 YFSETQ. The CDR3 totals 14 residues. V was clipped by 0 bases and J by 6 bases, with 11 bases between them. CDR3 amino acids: CASSLGIARDTQYF. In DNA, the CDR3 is TGCGCCAGCAGCTTGGGGATAGCTCGGGATACGCAGTATTTT.

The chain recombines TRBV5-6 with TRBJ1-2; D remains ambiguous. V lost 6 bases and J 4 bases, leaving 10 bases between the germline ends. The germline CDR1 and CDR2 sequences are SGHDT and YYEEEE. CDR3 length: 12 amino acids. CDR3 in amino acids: CASTRGSYGYTF. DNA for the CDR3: TGTGCCAGCACGAGAGGGTCCTATGGCTACACCTTC.

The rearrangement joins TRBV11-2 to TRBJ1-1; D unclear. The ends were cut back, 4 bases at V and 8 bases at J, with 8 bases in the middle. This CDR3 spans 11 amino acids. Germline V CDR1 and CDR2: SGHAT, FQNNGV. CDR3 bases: TGTGCCAGCAGCTCAGGAACCGAAGCTTTCTTT. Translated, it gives CASSSGTEAFF.

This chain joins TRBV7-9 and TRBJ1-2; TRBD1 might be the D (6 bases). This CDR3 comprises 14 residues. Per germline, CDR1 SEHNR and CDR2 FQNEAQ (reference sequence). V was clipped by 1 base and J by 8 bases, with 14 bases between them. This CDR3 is CASSLGGGREGYTF. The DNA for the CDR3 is TGTGCCAGCAGCTTAGGCGGGGGGCGTGAGGGCTACACCTTC.

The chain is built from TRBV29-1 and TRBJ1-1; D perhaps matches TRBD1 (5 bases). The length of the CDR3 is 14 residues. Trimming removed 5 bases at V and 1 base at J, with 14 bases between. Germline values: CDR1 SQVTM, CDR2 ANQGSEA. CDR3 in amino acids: CSVFGQGRNTEAFF. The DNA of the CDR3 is TGCAGCGTTTTCGGTCAGGGCAGGAACACTGAAGCTTTCTTT.

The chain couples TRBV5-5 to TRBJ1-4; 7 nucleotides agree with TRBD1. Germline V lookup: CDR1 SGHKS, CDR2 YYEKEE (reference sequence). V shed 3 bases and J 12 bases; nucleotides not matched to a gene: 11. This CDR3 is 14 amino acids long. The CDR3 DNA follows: TGTGCCAGCAGCTGGCCCACAGGGGCGGAGCAACTGTTTTTT. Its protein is CASSWPTGAEQLFF.

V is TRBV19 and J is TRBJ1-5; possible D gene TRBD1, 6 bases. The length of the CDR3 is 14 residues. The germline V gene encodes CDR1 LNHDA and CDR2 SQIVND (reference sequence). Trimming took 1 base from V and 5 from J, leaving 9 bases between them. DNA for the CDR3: TGTGCCAGTAGTATAGTGGACAGCTATCAGCCCCAGCATTTT. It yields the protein CASSIVDSYQPQHF.

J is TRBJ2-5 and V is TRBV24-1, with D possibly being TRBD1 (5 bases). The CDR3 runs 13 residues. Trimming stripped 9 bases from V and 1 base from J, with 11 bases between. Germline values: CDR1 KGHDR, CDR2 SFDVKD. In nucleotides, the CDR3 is TGTGCCACCCAGGGTGGATTCCAAGAGACCCAGTACTTC. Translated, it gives CATQGGFQETQYF.

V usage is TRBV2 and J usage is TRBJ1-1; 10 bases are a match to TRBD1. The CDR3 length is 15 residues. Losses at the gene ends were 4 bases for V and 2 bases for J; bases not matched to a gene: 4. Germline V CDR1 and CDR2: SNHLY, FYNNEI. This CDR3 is CASSGGTGVNTEAFF. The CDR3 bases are TGTGCCAGCAGTGGAGGGACAGGGGTAAACACTGAAGCTTTCTTT.

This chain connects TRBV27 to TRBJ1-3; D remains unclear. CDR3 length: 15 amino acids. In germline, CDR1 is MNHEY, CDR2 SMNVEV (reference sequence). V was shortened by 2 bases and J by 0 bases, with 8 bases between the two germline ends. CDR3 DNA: TGTGCCAGCAGTTTAAACAGTTTCTCTGGAAACACCATATATTTT. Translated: CASSLNSFSGNTIYF.

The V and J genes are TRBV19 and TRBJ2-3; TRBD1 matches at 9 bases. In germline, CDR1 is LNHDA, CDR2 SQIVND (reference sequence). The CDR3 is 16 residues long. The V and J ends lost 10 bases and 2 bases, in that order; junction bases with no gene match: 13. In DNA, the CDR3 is TGTGCCACCGTGGACAGGGGAGGTCCTCTCACAGATACGCAGTATTTT. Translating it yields CATVDRGGPLTDTQYF.

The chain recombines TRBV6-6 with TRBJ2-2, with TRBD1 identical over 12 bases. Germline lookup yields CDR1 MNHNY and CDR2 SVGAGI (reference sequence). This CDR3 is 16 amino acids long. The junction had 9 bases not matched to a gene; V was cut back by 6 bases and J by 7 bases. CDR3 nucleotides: TGTGCCAGCAGGCGATCCGGGACAGGGGGCGGCGGGGAGCTGTTTTTT. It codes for CASRRSGTGGGGELFF.

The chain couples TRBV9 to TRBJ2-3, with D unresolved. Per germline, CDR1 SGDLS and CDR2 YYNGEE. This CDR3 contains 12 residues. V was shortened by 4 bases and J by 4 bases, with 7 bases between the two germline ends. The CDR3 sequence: CASSPEADTQYF. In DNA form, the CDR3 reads TGTGCCAGCAGCCCAGAGGCAGATACGCAGTATTTT.

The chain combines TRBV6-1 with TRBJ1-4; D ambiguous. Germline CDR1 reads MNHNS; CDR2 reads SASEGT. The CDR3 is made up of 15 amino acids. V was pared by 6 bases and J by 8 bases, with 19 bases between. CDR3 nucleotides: TGTGCCAGCAGGCCCTTTCCGGGATGGGAGGAAAAACTGTTTTTT. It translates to CASRPFPGWEEKLFF.

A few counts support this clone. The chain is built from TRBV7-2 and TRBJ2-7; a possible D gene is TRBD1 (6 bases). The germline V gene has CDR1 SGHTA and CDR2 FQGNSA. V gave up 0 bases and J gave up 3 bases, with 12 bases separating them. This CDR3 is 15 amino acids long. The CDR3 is CASSLAGQSHYEQYV. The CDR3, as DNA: TGTGCCAGCAGCTTAGCCGGACAGTCGCACTACGAGCAGTACGTC.

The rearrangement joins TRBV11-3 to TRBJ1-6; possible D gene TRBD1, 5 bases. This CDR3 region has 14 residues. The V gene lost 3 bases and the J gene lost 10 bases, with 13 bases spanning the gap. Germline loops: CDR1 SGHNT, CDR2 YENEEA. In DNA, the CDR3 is TGTGCCAGCAGCTTTCAGGGAAGGGGATCACCCCTCCACTTT. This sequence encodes CASSFQGRGSPLHF.

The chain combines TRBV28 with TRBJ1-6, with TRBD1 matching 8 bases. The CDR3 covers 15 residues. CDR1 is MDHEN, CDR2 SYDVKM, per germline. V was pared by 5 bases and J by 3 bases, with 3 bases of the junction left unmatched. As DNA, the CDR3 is TGTGCCAGCAGTAGCAGGGGGCTCTATAATTCACCCCTCCACTTT. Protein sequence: CASSSRGLYNSPLHF.

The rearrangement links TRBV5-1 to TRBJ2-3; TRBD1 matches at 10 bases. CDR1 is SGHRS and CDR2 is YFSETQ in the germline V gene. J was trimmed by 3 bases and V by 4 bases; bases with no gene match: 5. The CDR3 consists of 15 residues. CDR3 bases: TGCGCCAGCAGCACCCGGGACAGGGGTACAGATACGCAGTATTTT. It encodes CASSTRDRGTDTQYF.